The entry below gives a single TCR beta chain sequence along with its context. This sample stems from a study of blood T cell repertoires in COVID-19. The authors' processing: Counts of nucleated cells, estimated from reference gene primer amplification, were obtained. Some clones are missing from TCRdb's copy, which holds only in-frame ones; the method was immunoSEQ multiplex PCR. The D gene and trimming were derived from the DNA, and the V and J assignments and clone size from that table. The table shows 24,000 or so clones, with about nine tenths occurring only once. Trimming pared 0 bases from V and 4 bases from J, leaving 10 bases between. Germline lookup yields CDR1 MNHEY and CDR2 SMNVEV (reference sequence). CDR3 size: 15 residues.

The clonotype comes from a human donor in a cohort sampled during active COVID-19. The donor label of this sample is uncertain. The sequenced sample consisted of peripheral blood. The rearrangement uses TRBV27 and TRBJ2-1; maybe TRBD2 (6 bases). This CDR3 reads CASSLSGLDYNEQFF. CDR3 nucleotides: TGTGCCAGCAGTTTATCGGGACTGGATTACAATGAGCAGTTCTTC.